These T cell receptor beta chains were read from a single sample in a study of shared clonotypes between healthy human individuals. TCRdb's copy holds only in-frame clones and misses some; the assay was immunoSEQ multiplex PCR. There are about 710,000 clones in the sample; 60% to 75% occur only once, and roughly 1.9% lies in the top ten. Sequencing input: memory CD4+ T cells sorted from blood. The receptor source for this set is a woman in her 30s in good health. CDR3s include the opening cysteine and the closing phenylalanine or tryptophan. The order of the fields is V gene, clone size, J gene, CDR3 length, D gene, CDR3 protein. D genes are given only for firm matches. The size entry is marked missing in some rows and otherwise reads once, few, many or a size class.

v_call: TRBV4-2
clone_size: .
j_call: TRBJ2-4
cdr3_length: 15
d_call: .
cdr3_aa: CASSQEVVQGNIQYF

v_call: TRBV29-1
clone_size: .
j_call: TRBJ1-3
cdr3_length: 14
d_call: .
cdr3_aa: CSVDGREAGNTIYF

v_call: TRBV7-3
clone_size: .
j_call: TRBJ2-3
cdr3_length: 18
d_call: TRBD2
cdr3_aa: CASSLRGPAGPSTDTQYF

v_call: TRBV5-1
clone_size: .
j_call: TRBJ2-6
cdr3_length: 16
d_call: .
cdr3_aa: CASSLERGSGANVLTF

v_call: TRBV7-9
clone_size: .
j_call: TRBJ1-2
cdr3_length: 13
d_call: .
cdr3_aa: CASSSGVNYGYTF

v_call: TRBV6-1
clone_size: .
j_call: TRBJ2-6
cdr3_length: 16
d_call: .
cdr3_aa: CASSGTGYSGANVLTF

v_call: TRBV30
clone_size: .
j_call: TRBJ2-7
cdr3_length: 13
d_call: .
cdr3_aa: CAWSVKDHYEQYF

v_call: TRBV14
clone_size: .
j_call: TRBJ2-7
cdr3_length: 17
d_call: .
cdr3_aa: CASSQDELGPGPYEQYF

v_call: TRBV5-6
clone_size: .
j_call: TRBJ1-1
cdr3_length: 14
d_call: TRBD1
cdr3_aa: CASSSQDRPTEAFF

v_call: TRBV5-1
clone_size: .
j_call: TRBJ1-1
cdr3_length: 14
d_call: .
cdr3_aa: CASSLDVSYTEAFF

v_call: TRBV28
clone_size: .
j_call: TRBJ2-1
cdr3_length: 15
d_call: .
cdr3_aa: CASTPRTGTYNEQFF

v_call: TRBV28
clone_size: .
j_call: TRBJ1-2
cdr3_length: 12
d_call: .
cdr3_aa: CASRSANYGYTF

v_call: TRBV15
clone_size: once
j_call: TRBJ2-4
cdr3_length: 16
d_call: .
cdr3_aa: CATSEGKGGPLGIQYF

v_call: TRBV10-3
clone_size: .
j_call: TRBJ2-5
cdr3_length: 18
d_call: TRBD2
cdr3_aa: CAISEPGLAGDGQETQYF

v_call: TRBV5-8
clone_size: .
j_call: TRBJ2-7
cdr3_length: 15
d_call: TRBD1
cdr3_aa: CASSFQGAGVYEQYF

v_call: TRBV19
clone_size: once
j_call: TRBJ2-1
cdr3_length: 13
d_call: .
cdr3_aa: CASSIDYINEQFF

v_call: TRBV4-1
clone_size: .
j_call: TRBJ1-5
cdr3_length: 17
d_call: TRBD1
cdr3_aa: CASSQVIDRGLRQPQHF

v_call: TRBV6-1
clone_size: .
j_call: TRBJ1-4
cdr3_length: 15
d_call: .
cdr3_aa: CASRDRLATNEKLFF

v_call: TRBV5-1
clone_size: .
j_call: TRBJ2-1
cdr3_length: 16
d_call: .
cdr3_aa: CASSLAAASLGNEQFF

v_call: TRBV28
clone_size: .
j_call: TRBJ2-7
cdr3_length: 14
d_call: TRBD1
cdr3_aa: CASRGTGGTYEQYF

v_call: TRBV7-6
clone_size: few
j_call: TRBJ2-5
cdr3_length: 14
d_call: .
cdr3_aa: CASSLGGDRETQYF

v_call: TRBV7-8
clone_size: .
j_call: TRBJ1-1
cdr3_length: 16
d_call: TRBD1
cdr3_aa: CASSHGQGAVNTEAFF

v_call: TRBV5-8
clone_size: .
j_call: TRBJ2-1
cdr3_length: 16
d_call: .
cdr3_aa: CASSFQAAPVGNEQFF

v_call: TRBV4-1
clone_size: .
j_call: TRBJ1-3
cdr3_length: 18
d_call: .
cdr3_aa: CASSQGQGLGFSGNTIYF

v_call: TRBV4-1
clone_size: .
j_call: TRBJ2-1
cdr3_length: 16
d_call: .
cdr3_aa: CASSQDQGGSYNEQFF

v_call: TRBV5-8
clone_size: few
j_call: TRBJ2-6
cdr3_length: 17
d_call: .
cdr3_aa: CASSPADGSSGANVLTF

v_call: TRBV10-3
clone_size: once
j_call: TRBJ1-5
cdr3_length: 15
d_call: .
cdr3_aa: CAISESPGANQPQHF

v_call: TRBV2
clone_size: .
j_call: TRBJ2-3
cdr3_length: 14
d_call: .
cdr3_aa: CASRGDFESDTQYF

v_call: TRBV5-8
clone_size: .
j_call: TRBJ2-3
cdr3_length: 18
d_call: TRBD1
cdr3_aa: CASSLVTRQGVSTDTQYF

v_call: TRBV2
clone_size: .
j_call: TRBJ2-7
cdr3_length: 11
d_call: .
cdr3_aa: CASSLGYEQYF

v_call: TRBV28
clone_size: .
j_call: TRBJ1-1
cdr3_length: 15
d_call: .
cdr3_aa: CASSLPQGHNTEAFF

v_call: TRBV2
clone_size: .
j_call: TRBJ1-1
cdr3_length: 15
d_call: .
cdr3_aa: CASKVVRRSDTEAFF

v_call: TRBV5-1
clone_size: few
j_call: TRBJ1-1
cdr3_length: 14
d_call: TRBD1
cdr3_aa: CASSPGQANTEAFF

v_call: TRBV18
clone_size: .
j_call: TRBJ2-1
cdr3_length: 15
d_call: .
cdr3_aa: CASSPPSAAYNEQFF

v_call: TRBV11-2
clone_size: .
j_call: TRBJ1-2
cdr3_length: 14
d_call: TRBD1
cdr3_aa: CASSLKGAHYGYTF

v_call: TRBV18
clone_size: .
j_call: TRBJ1-4
cdr3_length: 13
d_call: .
cdr3_aa: CASSPQQGEKLFF

v_call: TRBV30
clone_size: once
j_call: TRBJ2-1
cdr3_length: 16
d_call: TRBD2
cdr3_aa: CAWSAPGLAAYNEQFF

v_call: TRBV7-9
clone_size: once
j_call: TRBJ1-2
cdr3_length: 17
d_call: .
cdr3_aa: CASSLSSTTTANYGYTF

v_call: TRBV6-5
clone_size: .
j_call: TRBJ1-2
cdr3_length: 13
d_call: TRBD1
cdr3_aa: CASSYGTGHGYTF

v_call: TRBV5-1
clone_size: .
j_call: TRBJ2-5
cdr3_length: 16
d_call: TRBD1
cdr3_aa: CASSVQPGQGGETQYF

v_call: TRBV4-1
clone_size: few
j_call: TRBJ2-5
cdr3_length: 19
d_call: TRBD2
cdr3_aa: CASSHPGLAGGPDLETQYF

v_call: TRBV9
clone_size: few
j_call: TRBJ2-3
cdr3_length: 15
d_call: TRBD2
cdr3_aa: CASSVDVGGPDTQYF

v_call: TRBV11-2
clone_size: .
j_call: TRBJ2-5
cdr3_length: 14
d_call: .
cdr3_aa: CASSFLVTTETQYF

v_call: TRBV6-6
clone_size: .
j_call: TRBJ1-5
cdr3_length: 15
d_call: .
cdr3_aa: CASTERASVNQPQHF